This TCR beta chain comes out of a study of CD8+ T cells in alopecia areata. Findings and caveats of the study: Sequencing of scalp samples also captures resident alphabeta T cells of normal skin. Researchers report lesional scalp, most notably alopecia totalis/universalis, outstripped normal scalp in clonality.

CD4+ and CD8+ T cells were sorted from PBMCs. On this clone: Its matching antigen is unknown.

Isolated RNA was reverse transcribed into cDNA used as the sequencing template. Generated by immunoSEQ multiplex PCR, the TCRdb table keeps only in-frame clones and is missing some. Among 110,000 or so clones listed, approximately 59% were seen once. This CDR3 has 14 amino acids. Trimming stripped 8 bases from V and 1 base from J, with 11 bases between. The germline V gene has CDR1 SGHVS and CDR2 FNYEAQ. The TCR originated in a human donor in good health. This sequence joins TRBV7-6 and TRBJ1-4; D gene uncertain. Input material: CD8+ T cells sorted from blood. The DNA for the CDR3 is TGTGCCAGCGGGCAAGGAGTAACTAATGAAAAACTGTTTTTT. Translation gives CASGQGVTNEKLFF.